These 23 T cell receptor beta chains share one sample of origin, sequenced in a study of PD-1 and CTLA-4 blockade in melanoma. TCRdb keeps only in-frame clones here, not all; method: immunoSEQ multiplex PCR. The sample lists 9,000 to 13,000 clones, 65% to 90% occurring once. Sequenced material: CD8+ T cells from peripheral blood, taken from a patient given anti-PD-1 treatment. These receptor sequences come from a human donor with melanoma.

This chain links TRBV4-1 with TRBJ2-7; D unclear. Deletions cut 1 base from V and 5 bases from J, with 9 bases between. Germline CDR1 and CDR2: MGHRA and YSYEKL. This CDR3 has 13 amino acids. The CDR3, as DNA: TGCGCCAGCAGCCAAGTCGGATTTGACGAGCAGTACTTC. Translating gives CASSQVGFDEQYF.

This clone was seen just once. This chain links TRBV5-1 with TRBJ1-1; D remains ambiguous. Germline CDR1 and CDR2: SGHRS and YFSETQ. The length of the CDR3 is 12 residues. Trimming shortened V by 0 bases and J by 5 bases, and 5 bases separated the two germline ends. In DNA form, the CDR3 reads TGCGCCAGCAGCTTGGCCAATACTGAAGCTTTCTTT. Translated: CASSLANTEAFF. The variable domain in full, completed from reference TRBV5-1 and TRBJ1-1, reads KAGVTQTPRYLIKTRGQQVTLSCSPISGHRSVSWYQQTPGQGLQFLFEYFSETQRNKGNFPGRFSGRQFSNSRSEMNVSTLELGDSALYLCASSLANTEAFFGQGTRLTVV.

This clone appeared a few times. The chain is built from TRBV4-3 and TRBJ1-2; D is possibly TRBD1 (5 bases). The CDR3 totals 15 residues. Looked up from germline, CDR1 is LGHNA and CDR2 is YSLEER. The germline V and J ends were trimmed by 4 bases and 7 bases, with 19 bases remaining between them. This chain's CDR3 is CASSPDPQGISGYTF. CDR3 sequence (DNA): TGCGCCAGCAGCCCGGATCCTCAGGGAATCTCTGGCTACACCTTC.

The chain combines TRBV13 with TRBJ2-2; 11 positions agree with TRBD2. This CDR3 is built from 16 residues. Germline assignment: CDR1 PRHDT and CDR2 FYEKMQ (reference sequence). V was clipped by 4 bases and J by 6 bases; unmatched bases: 7. The CDR3 DNA reads as TGTGCCAGCAGCTCACCTGTAGCGGGGGGGCCCGGGGAGCTGTTTTTT. Translation: CASSSPVAGGPGELFF.

The CDR3 region is CASSLSGQGPNQPQHF. CDR3 nucleotide sequence: TGTGCCAGCAGCTTAAGCGGGCAGGGCCCCAATCAGCCCCAGCATTTT. V and J are TRBV7-9 and TRBJ1-5; possibly TRBD1 for D (5 bases). Germline CDR1 is SEHNR and CDR2 is FQNEAQ (reference sequence). V lost 2 bases, J lost 3 bases, and 14 bases lay in between. CDR3 length: 16 amino acids.

This chain links TRBV11-3 with TRBJ1-4; weak D call: TRBD1 (5 bases). CDR3 size: 14 residues. The V gene lost 0 bases and the J gene lost 6 bases, with 8 bases spanning the gap. The germline V gene encodes CDR1 SGHNT and CDR2 YENEEA. This CDR3 reads CASSLEAGDEKLFF. CDR3 bases: TGTGCCAGCAGCTTAGAGGCGGGGGATGAAAAACTGTTTTTT.

This clone was counted a single time. CDR3 DNA: TGTGCCAGCTACCCTATCCCTACACCGATCCAGCAGGAGCAGTACTTC. Protein sequence: CASYPIPTPIQQEQYF. The chain links TRBV27 to TRBJ2-7; D remains ambiguous. The CDR3 consists of 16 residues. The V end was cut by 8 bases, the J end by 7 bases, with 27 bases between. Per the germline V gene, CDR1 is MNHEY and CDR2 is SMNVEV (reference sequence).

By share of the sample, this clone is medium-sized. The rearrangement joins TRBV19 to TRBJ2-7; D unclear. Germline CDR1 and CDR2: LNHDA and SQIVND (reference sequence). The CDR3 contains 13 residues. Trimming left V 5 bases short and J 5 bases short, with 13 bases between. In DNA, the CDR3 is TGTGCCAGTAGTGGCCGGTCGGGTAACGAGCAGTACTTC. Its translation: CASSGRSGNEQYF.

Written as DNA, the CDR3 is TGTGCCAGCAGCTTGGGGAGGCCTGAGGATGAGCAGTTCTTC. Its translation is CASSLGRPEDEQFF. The chain links TRBV5-6 to TRBJ2-1, with D perhaps matching TRBD2 (5 bases). The CDR3 consists of 14 residues. Germline values: CDR1 SGHDT, CDR2 YYEEEE. V lost 0 bases and J lost 8, with 12 bases in between.

The J gene is TRBJ2-7, the V gene TRBV11-3; a weak D match, TRBD1 (6 bases). This CDR3 contains 15 residues. Germline loops: CDR1 SGHNT, CDR2 YENEEA. V gave up 6 bases and J gave up 2 bases, with 17 bases separating them. In DNA, the CDR3 is TGTGCCAGCAGGTCCCGGGACACCGGCCCCTACGAGCAGTACTTC. It yields the protein CASRSRDTGPYEQYF.

V gene TRBV3-1 (or the pseudogene TRBV3-2) combines with J gene TRBJ1-1; D ambiguous. CDR1 and CDR2 from the germline V gene are LGHDT and YNNKEL (reference sequence). The germline V and J ends were trimmed by 6 bases and 1 base, with 9 bases remaining between them. The CDR3 consists of 13 residues. The CDR3 spells CASSFGKNTEAFF. The CDR3 bases are TGTGCCAGCAGTTTCGGGAAGAACACTGAAGCTTTCTTT.

This chain links TRBV4-1 with TRBJ2-1; a weak D match, TRBD2 (5 bases). V was cut by 3 bases and J by 4 bases, with 19 bases left in between. The germline V gene encodes CDR1 MGHRA and CDR2 YSYEKL. The CDR3 is 17 residues long. The CDR3 loop reads CASSQVPAADLYNEQFF. As DNA, the CDR3 is TGCGCCAGCAGCCAGGTTCCTGCCGCGGACTTATACAATGAGCAGTTCTTC.

The chain joins TRBV11-3 to TRBJ2-2; D not certain. V lost 0 bases and J lost 3, with 14 bases in between. The germline gives CDR1 SGHNT, CDR2 YENEEA. The CDR3 spans 17 residues. The CDR3 sequence is CASSLDIGDTYTGELFF. The CDR3 nucleotides read TGTGCCAGCAGCTTAGATATCGGCGACACCTACACCGGGGAGCTGTTTTTT. Looking up the rest from reference TRBV11-3 and TRBJ2-2 gives the full variable domain: EAGVVQSPRYKIIEKKQPVAFWCNPISGHNTLYWYLQNLGQGPELLIRYENEEAVDDSQLPKDRFSAERLKGVDSTLKIQPAELGDSAVYLCASSLDIGDTYTGELFFGEGSRLTVL.

The gene calls are TRBV5-1 and TRBJ2-5, with TRBD2 as a possible D gene (6 bases). There are 16 residues in the CDR3. CDR1 and CDR2 (germline): SGHRS, YFSETQ. Between the trimmed V and J ends, which lost 2 bases and 1 base, there was a span of 15 bases. The CDR3 sequence: CASSFGRELPQETQYF. For the CDR3, the DNA is TGCGCCAGCAGCTTTGGACGGGAGCTACCCCAAGAGACCCAGTACTTC.

The chain links TRBV4-1 to TRBJ1-1; D is uncertain. The length of the CDR3 is 14 residues. V lost 0 bases and J 10 bases, leaving 15 bases between the germline ends. Germline assignment: CDR1 MGHRA and CDR2 YSYEKL. The CDR3 reads CASSQEWPAPGAFF. In DNA, the CDR3 is TGCGCCAGCAGCCAAGAGTGGCCCGCACCGGGAGCTTTCTTT.

The rearrangement joins TRBV30 to TRBJ1-6; 8 nucleotides align to TRBD1. CDR3 size: 13 residues. In germline, CDR1 is GTSNPN, CDR2 SVGIG (reference sequence). The ends lost 3 bases at V and 6 bases at J; junction bases unmatched: 1. The CDR3 reads CAWSGQGNSPLHF. CDR3 coding DNA: TGTGCCTGGAGCGGACAGGGTAATTCACCCCTCCACTTT.

The chain's CDR3 is CASSPTRQVSYNEQFF. In DNA, the CDR3 is TGTGCCAGCAGCCCAACGCGACAGGTCTCCTACAATGAGCAGTTCTTC. The V gene is TRBV11-3, the J gene TRBJ2-1, with a weak D call TRBD1 (6 bases). This CDR3 has 16 residues. Germline V CDR1 and CDR2: SGHNT, YENEEA. V dropped 5 bases and J dropped 0 bases, with 14 bases sitting between them.

This chain connects TRBV15 to TRBJ1-1, with D unclear. The V gene's germline CDR1 is LNHNV and CDR2 YYDKDF (reference sequence). Trimming removed 0 bases at V and 2 bases at J, with 4 bases between. The CDR3 contains 13 residues. CDR3 coding DNA: TGTGCCACCAGCAGAGATCGAAACACTGAAGCTTTCTTT. This translates into CATSRDRNTEAFF.

This sequence joins TRBV13 and TRBJ2-7; D is uncertain. This CDR3 is 11 amino acids long. Per the germline V gene, CDR1 is PRHDT and CDR2 is FYEKMQ (reference sequence). V dropped 4 bases and J dropped 6 bases, with 7 bases sitting between them. The CDR3 DNA reads TGTGCCAGCAGCTCCGGCCTCGAGCAGTACTTC. Encoded protein: CASSSGLEQYF. Full variable domain (remainder filled in from reference TRBV13 and TRBJ2-7): AAGVIQSPRHLIKEKRETATLKCYPIPRHDTVYWYQQGPGQDPQFLISFYEKMQSDKGSIPDRFSAQQFSDYHSELNMSSLELGDSALYFCASSSGLEQYFGPGTRLTVT.

The chain joins TRBV27 to TRBJ2-2, with D unresolved. Looked up from germline, CDR1 is MNHEY and CDR2 is SMNVEV (reference sequence). CDR3 size: 14 residues. Trimming pared 5 bases from V and 2 bases from J, leaving 9 bases between. The CDR3 spells CASSAGVNTGELFF. Here the CDR3 DNA reads TGTGCCAGCAGTGCAGGAGTAAACACCGGGGAGCTGTTTTTT.

The chain employs TRBV24-1 and TRBJ1-5; no clear D. There are 13 residues in the CDR3. Germline CDR1 reads KGHDR; CDR2 reads SFDVKD. Trimming took 9 bases from V and 4 from J, leaving 12 bases between them. CDR3 protein: CATAPDGNQPQHF. Written as DNA, the CDR3 is TGTGCCACCGCACCGGACGGGAATCAGCCCCAGCATTTT.

The CDR3 coding sequence is TGTGCCAGCAGCGAATTAACGAATGAGCAGTTCTTC. Translation: CASSELTNEQFF. The rearrangement joins TRBV9 to TRBJ2-1, with D hard to call. Trimming took off 3 bases at V and 7 bases at J, with 8 bases between the two ends. The germline CDR1 and CDR2 sequences are SGDLS and YYNGEE. The CDR3 length is 12 residues. Based on the CDR3 plus reference TRBV9 and TRBJ2-1, the full variable domain is DSGVTQTPKHLITATGQRVTLRCSPRSGDLSVYWYQQSLDQGLQFLIQYYNGEERAKGNILERFSAQQFPDLHSELNLSSLELGDSALYFCASSELTNEQFFGPGTRLTVL.

This chain joins TRBV6-5 and TRBJ2-1; D possibly corresponds to TRBD2 (5 bases). Germline CDR1 is MNHEY and CDR2 is SVGAGI. Trimming took off 0 bases at V and 7 bases at J, with 7 bases between the two ends. The CDR3 extends over 13 amino acids. CDR3 region: CASSYSSGNEQFF. CDR3 in DNA: TGTGCCAGCAGTTACTCTTCGGGGAATGAGCAGTTCTTC.